These 27 T cell receptor beta chains came from one sample sequenced in a study of CD8 T cells in Susac syndrome. The authors reverse transcribed about 0.45 to 1 ug RNA with random hexamers. Using its own MiXCR run on the immunoSEQ multiplex PCR reads, TCRdb lists one record per CDR3 protein. Of around 160,000 distinct CDR3 sequences listed, roughly 95% are singletons. The sequencing input was CD4+ T cells from PBMCs. The receptors originated from a human donor with multiple sclerosis.

This sequence joins TRBV7-6 and TRBJ2-1; D assignment may be TRBD1 or TRBD2 (5 bases each). V lost 5 bases to trimming and J lost 2 bases, with 13 bases between them. CDR3 length: 15 amino acids. Per the germline V gene, CDR1 is SGHVS and CDR2 is FNYEAQ. In DNA form, the CDR3 reads TGTGCCAGCAGCCCCGGGACGTATACCTACAATGAGCAGTTCTTC. Protein product: CASSPGTYTYNEQFF.

The chain recombines TRBV30 with TRBJ2-7; 7 bases map to TRBD2. The CDR3 consists of 11 residues. After removal of 5 bases from V and 6 bases from J, the junction contained 4 bases not matched to a gene. From germline, CDR1 is GTSNPN and CDR2 SVGIG (reference sequence). DNA for the CDR3: TGTGCCTGGTCGGGGAGGGGCGAGCAGTACTTC. It yields the protein CAWSGRGEQYF.

This chain joins TRBV6-2 or TRBV6-3 and TRBJ1-5, with D unresolved. This CDR3 comprises 13 residues. The V end was cut by 0 bases, the J end by 7 bases, with 7 bases between. The V gene's germline CDR1 is MNHEY and CDR2 SVGEGT. CDR3 bases: TGTGCCAGCAGTTACTCGTCCCAGCAGCCCCAGCATTTT. Translation gives CASSYSSQQPQHF.

This chain connects TRBV6-1 to TRBJ2-4; D perhaps matches TRBD1 (6 bases). Trimming took 6 bases from V and 9 from J, leaving 21 bases between them. This CDR3 is 15 amino acids long. In germline, CDR1 is MNHNS, CDR2 SASEGT. For the CDR3, the DNA is TGTGCCAGCAGCGCACAGGGTCCATGGGAAGGCATTCAGTACTTC. Translated, it gives CASSAQGPWEGIQYF.

The chain recombines TRBV30 with TRBJ2-1, with TRBD2 identical over 8 bases. CDR1 and CDR2 (germline): GTSNPN, SVGIG (reference sequence). J lost 0 bases, V lost 3 bases, and 1 base had no gene match. The CDR3 contains 14 residues. For the CDR3, the DNA is TGTGCCTGGAGAAGCGGGAGCTCCTACAATGAGCAGTTCTTC. It encodes CAWRSGSSYNEQFF.

This chain uses TRBV6-2 or TRBV6-3 with TRBJ1-1; D not certain. CDR1 MNHEY and CDR2 SVGEGT come from the germline V gene. The CDR3 totals 17 residues. The germline V and J ends were trimmed by 6 bases and 0 bases, with 20 bases remaining between them. CDR3 sequence: CASRYTLRWALNTEAFF. In nucleotides, the CDR3 is TGTGCCAGCAGATACACCCTCCGGTGGGCCTTGAACACTGAAGCTTTCTTT.

The gene calls are TRBV7-8 and TRBJ2-7; 13 bases agree with TRBD2. Germline V lookup: CDR1 SGHVS, CDR2 FQNEAQ. The CDR3 length is 16 residues. The junction had 7 bases not matched to a gene; V was cut back by 4 bases and J by 4 bases. The CDR3 DNA reads TGTGCCAGCAGCTCCGGACTAGCGGGAGTTCGATACGAGCAGTACTTC. As protein: CASSSGLAGVRYEQYF.

The V gene is TRBV7-8, the J gene TRBJ1-1, with D unclear. Germline V gene sequence: CDR1 SGHVS, CDR2 FQNEAQ. V shed 0 bases and J shed 3 bases, with 8 bases lying between them. The CDR3 runs to 14 residues. The CDR3 coding sequence is TGTGCCAGCAGCTTAGCGGGGTGGGACACTGAAGCTTTCTTT. The encoded protein is CASSLAGWDTEAFF. Complete variable domain (other parts from reference TRBV7-8 and TRBJ1-1): GAGVSQSPRYKVAKRGQDVALRCDPISGHVSLFWYQQALGQGPEFLTYFQNEAQLDKSGLPSDRFFAERPEGSVSTLKIQRTQQEDSAVYLCASSLAGWDTEAFFGQGTRLTVV.

V usage is TRBV5-6 and J usage is TRBJ2-5; 11 bases fit TRBD2. Germline CDR1 is SGHDT and CDR2 is YYEEEE. V gave up 3 bases and J gave up 4 bases; unmatched junction bases: 11. The CDR3 consists of 17 residues. The CDR3 spells CASSSILAGDLGETQYF. CDR3 bases: TGTGCCAGCAGCTCAATACTAGCGGGAGATTTGGGAGAGACCCAGTACTTC.

The CDR3 protein is CSARGERGNTDTQYF. CDR3 nucleotides: TGCAGTGCTAGAGGGGAGCGGGGAAACACAGATACGCAGTATTTT. This sequence joins TRBV20-1 and TRBJ2-3, with 7 bases aligning to TRBD2. The germline CDR1 and CDR2 sequences are DFQATT and SNEGSKA (reference sequence). After removal of 1 base from V and 2 bases from J, the junction contained 6 bases not matched to a gene. The CDR3 contains 15 residues.

CDR3 sequence reads: CASSQHPSSGQYNEQFF. CDR3 nucleotide sequence: TGTGCCAGCAGCCAACACCCAAGTAGCGGGCAGTACAATGAGCAGTTCTTC. The J gene is TRBJ2-1, the V gene TRBV14; 7 bases map to TRBD2. CDR1 SGHDN and CDR2 FVKESK come from the germline V gene. The V and J ends lost 2 bases and 4 bases, in that order; junction bases with no gene match: 11. There are 17 residues in the CDR3.

Worth noting for this clonotype: Since the CDR3 does not end with the conserved phenylalanine or tryptophan, this likely comes from a read error. V and J are TRBV29-1 and TRBJ2-3; the match to TRBD1 covers 8 bases. V was clipped by 1 base and J by 4 bases; unmatched bases: 7. The CDR3 has 15 residues. Per the germline V gene, CDR1 is SQVTM and CDR2 is ANQGSEA. The DNA for the CDR3 is TGCAGCGTTGAAGTACGACGGACAGGGCCAGATACGCAGTATGTT. Amino acids: CSVEVRRTGPDTQYV.

The chain couples TRBV6-5 to TRBJ1-1; D possibly corresponds to TRBD1 (6 bases). Between the trimmed V and J ends, which lost 5 bases and 0 bases, there was a span of 13 bases. The CDR3 is 15 amino acids. Germline CDR1 MNHEY, CDR2 SVGAGI. The CDR3 nucleotides read TGTGCCAGCAGTCTCCGGGACAACATGAACACTGAAGCTTTCTTT. This sequence encodes CASSLRDNMNTEAFF.

The genes are TRBV28 and TRBJ1-3; possibly TRBD1 for D (5 bases). CDR1 is MDHEN and CDR2 is SYDVKM in the germline V gene. The CDR3 contains 15 residues. V lost 5 bases and J lost 0, with 11 bases in between. In DNA form, the CDR3 reads TGTGCCAGCAGTGTCGTGGGGGGCTCTGGAAACACCATATATTTT. As protein: CASSVVGGSGNTIYF.

V usage is TRBV12-3 or TRBV12-4 and J usage is TRBJ2-6, with D maybe TRBD2 (6 bases). The germline V and J ends were trimmed by 7 bases and 3 bases, with 16 bases remaining between them. CDR3 length: 16 amino acids. For the CDR3, the DNA is TGTGCCAGCACCCCCGGGACTGTCAATGGGGCCAACGTCCTGACTTTC. The encoded protein is CASTPGTVNGANVLTF.

This clonotype has a single count. V is TRBV20-1 and J is TRBJ2-2, with D uncertain. The germline V gene encodes CDR1 DFQATT and CDR2 SNEGSKA (reference sequence). The CDR3 has 15 amino acids. V lost 1 base, J lost 7 bases, and 16 bases lay in between. The CDR3 is CSARGSPRRDGELFF. In DNA form, the CDR3 reads TGCAGTGCTAGAGGATCGCCCCGAAGGGACGGGGAGCTGTTTTTT.

The chain joins TRBV27 to TRBJ1-5; TRBD1 might be the D (6 bases). Germline CDR1 is MNHEY and CDR2 is SMNVEV (reference sequence). The CDR3 sequence is 14 residues long. The V end was cut by 5 bases, the J end by 3 bases, with 11 bases between. The CDR3 DNA is TGTGCCAGCAGTGTCGGACAGAACAATCAGCCCCAGCATTTT. Translating it yields CASSVGQNNQPQHF.

The gene calls are TRBV2 and TRBJ2-5; 12 bases are a match to TRBD2. V dropped 6 bases and J dropped 4; count of bases not matched to a gene: 6. This CDR3 has 15 amino acids. Per germline, CDR1 SNHLY and CDR2 FYNNEI. This CDR3 is CASRLAGGGGETQYF. In nucleotides, the CDR3 is TGTGCCAGCAGACTAGCGGGAGGAGGGGGAGAGACCCAGTACTTC.

The V gene is TRBV3-1, the J gene TRBJ2-1; D gene unclear. This CDR3 has 13 residues. The germline CDR1 and CDR2 sequences are LGHDT and YNNKEL (reference sequence). Trimming cost V 5 bases and J 8 bases, with 13 bases left between them. CDR3 sequence: CASSAPSLDEQFF. The CDR3 nucleotides are TGTGCCAGCAGCGCCCCCTCTCTTGATGAGCAGTTCTTC.

The genes are TRBV15 and TRBJ1-2; D unresolved. V was pared by 1 base and J by 5 bases, with 8 bases between. Germline V lookup: CDR1 LNHNV, CDR2 YYDKDF (reference sequence). This CDR3 has 13 residues. CDR3: CATSRATAYGYTF. CDR3 DNA sequence: TGTGCCACCAGCAGAGCTACGGCTTATGGCTACACCTTC.

The gene calls are TRBV30 and TRBJ1-1; TRBD1 might be the D (5 bases). The CDR3 runs to 13 residues. The V end lost 2 bases, the J end lost 5 bases, and 12 bases lay between the germline ends. The germline V gene has CDR1 GTSNPN and CDR2 SVGIG (reference sequence). The CDR3, as DNA: TGTGCCTGGAGTCGGGGGAGAAGGACTGAAGCTTTCTTT. Translation: CAWSRGRRTEAFF. Combining the CDR3 with reference TRBV30 and TRBJ1-1 gives the whole variable domain SQTIHQWPATLVQPVGSPLSLECTVEGTSNPNLYWYRQAAGRGLQLLFYSVGIGQISSEVPQNLSASRPQDRQFILSSKKLLLSDSGFYLCAWSRGRRTEAFFGQGTRLTVV.

The chain couples TRBV29-1 to TRBJ2-5; perhaps TRBD2 as D (6 bases). Germline-derived CDR1 and CDR2 are SQVTM and ANQGSEA. Trimming left V 6 bases short and J 2 bases short, with 10 bases between. This CDR3 is built from 12 residues. As DNA, the CDR3 is TGCAGCGTCCGAAGCGGGCAAGAGACCCAGTACTTC. It specifies CSVRSGQETQYF. Looking up the rest from reference TRBV29-1 and TRBJ2-5 gives the full variable domain: SAVISQKPSRDICQRGTSLTIQCQVDSQVTMMFWYRQQPGQSLTLIATANQGSEATYESGFVIDKFPISRPNLTFSTLTVSNMSPEDSSIYLCSVRSGQETQYFGPGTRLLVL.

The sample holds one count of this clonotype. The chain links TRBV30 to TRBJ2-5; 11 bases map to TRBD2. The V gene's germline CDR1 is GTSNPN and CDR2 SVGIG (reference sequence). The CDR3 extends over 16 amino acids. Trimming cost V 4 bases and J 4 bases; bases outside gene matches: 11. In DNA, the CDR3 is TGTGCCTGGACCGCCGGGACTAGCGGATTTGTAGAGACCCAGTACTTC. It specifies CAWTAGTSGFVETQYF.

V gene TRBV2 combines with J gene TRBJ2-5; D may be TRBD2 (6 bases). Looked up from germline, CDR1 is SNHLY and CDR2 is FYNNEI. This CDR3 has 16 amino acids. V was cut by 3 bases and J by 4 bases, with 18 bases left in between. CDR3 sequence (DNA): TGTGCCAGCAGTGATGTGGGAGGTCAGAGCTCAGAGACCCAGTACTTC. This sequence encodes CASSDVGGQSSETQYF.

V and J are TRBV6-5 and TRBJ1-5, with 7 bases fitting TRBD1. The germline CDR1 and CDR2 sequences are MNHEY and SVGAGI. The CDR3 is 15 residues long. V dropped 0 bases and J dropped 7; count of bases not matched to a gene: 6. The CDR3 protein is CASSYSTGTDQPQHF. CDR3 sequence (DNA): TGTGCCAGCAGTTACTCGACAGGGACGGACCAGCCCCAGCATTTT.

This sequence joins TRBV5-1 and TRBJ2-1; the D is unclear. The V end was cut by 2 bases, the J end by 6 bases, with 12 bases between. This CDR3 is built from 14 residues. CDR1 is SGHRS and CDR2 is YFSETQ in the germline V gene. CDR3 sequence: CASSLQRASNEQFF. CDR3 sequence (DNA): TGCGCCAGCAGCTTACAACGAGCCTCCAATGAGCAGTTCTTC.

This chain joins TRBV6-2 or TRBV6-3 and TRBJ2-5; 7 nucleotides align to TRBD1. Trimming at V came to 6 bases and at J to 6 bases, leaving 10 bases not matched to a gene. The CDR3 runs to 14 residues. Germline-derived CDR1 and CDR2 are MNHEY and SVGEGT. The CDR3 nucleotides read TGTGCCAGCAGCCCAACAGGGGAAGGGAAGACCCAGTACTTC. Protein product: CASSPTGEGKTQYF.